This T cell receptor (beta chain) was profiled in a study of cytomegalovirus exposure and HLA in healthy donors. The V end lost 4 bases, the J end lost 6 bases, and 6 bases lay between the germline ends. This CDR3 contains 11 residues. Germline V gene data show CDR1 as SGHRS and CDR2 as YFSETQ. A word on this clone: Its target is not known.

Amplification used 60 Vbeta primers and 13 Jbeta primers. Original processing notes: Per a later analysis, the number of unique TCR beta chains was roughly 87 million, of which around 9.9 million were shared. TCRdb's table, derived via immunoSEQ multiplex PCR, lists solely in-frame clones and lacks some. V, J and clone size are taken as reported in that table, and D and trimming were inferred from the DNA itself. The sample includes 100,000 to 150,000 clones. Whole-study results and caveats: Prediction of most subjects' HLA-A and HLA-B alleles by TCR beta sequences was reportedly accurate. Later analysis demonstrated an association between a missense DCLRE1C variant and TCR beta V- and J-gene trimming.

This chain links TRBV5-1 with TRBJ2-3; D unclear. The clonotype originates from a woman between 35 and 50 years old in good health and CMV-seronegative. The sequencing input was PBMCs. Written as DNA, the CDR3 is TGCGCCAGCAGCACGAGGGATACGCAGTATTTT. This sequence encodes CASSTRDTQYF.